This record covers a single T cell receptor (beta chain). It has no known antigen specificity. It has no much larger one-base neighbor in the sample; base qualities were not kept. This entry comes from a study of human T cells and chemical hapten exposure (dated by TCRdb to the early 2020s). Notes on the research overall: For sensitization, 2% DPC in acetone was applied to an approximately 2 cm by approximately 2 cm area of upper inner arm skin. Patients additionally received weekly therapeutic DPC doses to the scalp throughout the roughly 24-week study period. Patch testing on the upper back used Finn chambers containing 0.01% DPC, with scoring done after 6 days according to International Contact Dermatitis Research Group standards. The patient cohort, mostly female, included alopecia areata with under or over 50% scalp involvement, alopecia totalis and alopecia universalis. The libraries were sequenced as a pool, and the TCR yield per sample differed mostly because of small variations in library volumes within the pool. This study followed changes in the peripheral blood TCR repertoire in vivo during primary and secondary sensitization of alopecia patients to the hapten diphenylcyclopropenone (DPC). Patient blood was sampled pre-sensitization (week 0) and at 2, 6 and about 24 weeks after DPC sensitization. For TCR sequencing, blood came from about 28 alopecia patients at anywhere from one to four time points (pre-sensitization, 2, 6 and 24 weeks). Summary of the overall study and its limitations: Patch test score was positively correlated with the number of PT1 expanded TCRs, with significance at thresholds 8, 16 and 32 but not at 4. Significantly more large CDR3 similarity clusters were formed by expanded TCRs than by pre-sensitization or healthy control sets, consistent with antigen-driven responses. DPC sensitization did not change the number of TCRs with a frequency above 1 in 1000, and there was no evidence of changes in global repertoire structure. After repeated subsampling, the strength of the expansion versus patch-test correlation and the threshold at which it became significant changed. Alopecia, a presumed autoimmune disease, was present in all patients, so the immune response of the patients might differ from that of healthy individuals.

CDR1 SGHTA and CDR2 FQGNSA were looked up in the germline V gene. V gives up 5 bases and J gives up 7 bases, and the segment between their germline ends measures 9 bases. Measured from the cysteine to the phenylalanine, the CDR3 is 12 residues long. The sequence is cut down to CDR3 DNA, 36 bases in frame from base 1. What this sample's time point label stands for: pre-sensitization, week 0. Per the publication, the treatment or condition label means: therapeutic diphenylcyclopropenone sensitization with weekly scalp DPC. At every patch-test visit, the blood draw took place before the patch test was put on. Patients were eligible if aged 18 to 70, diagnosed with alopecia and judged suitable for DPC therapy, and pregnant patients were excluded. Total RNA was extracted from unfractionated whole blood collected in Tempus Blood RNA tubes. The library was generated by RACE. The reads were generated on a NextSeq 500. During library preparation, unique molecular identifiers were attached to individual cDNA molecules so that TCRs could be counted quantitatively and reproducibly. For every blood RNA sample, sequencing covered both the TCR alpha and TCR beta chains. The study's processing was this. The median number of TCRs per sample was over 85,000, ranging from about 20,000 to 750,000. The Decombinator software suite was used to annotate the V, J and CDR3 of the TCR reads. To make PS versus PT1 abundance plots, every sample was subsampled to the same number of TCRs (28,000). Expanded TCRs were defined as absent before sensitization and observed at least eight times at the 2-week time point. TCRdb reworked the public reads: Q25 trimming with fastp, MiXCR clone assembly, productive beta chains retained. Records with the same CDR3 protein are collapsed into one entry carrying the most frequent genes and DNA. TCRdb's processing, not the study's, gives the V and J calls here. Within this sample are around 180,000 distinct CDR3 sequences, with around 30% of them counted one time only. The ten largest make up just under 3% of the sample.

This TCR came from a woman in her twenties or thirties with alopecia areata. Some clones in this sample may be carry-over from other donors' samples. The sequence is built from TRBV7-2 and TRBJ2-1; there is no confident call for the D gene. Specimen: whole blood, collected in connection with sensitization to the hapten diphenylcyclopropenone (DPC). The nucleotide sequence reads TGTGCCAGCAGCCGACCCGAGAATGAGCAGTTCTTC. It specifies CASSRPENEQFF.